This T cell receptor beta chain was captured in a study of blood T cell repertoires in COVID-19. In its sample, this clone was seen once. V was clipped by 6 bases and J by 1 base, with 10 bases between them. The CDR3 length is 13 residues. Looked up from germline, CDR1 is MDHEN and CDR2 is SYDVKM. Sequenced by immunoSEQ multiplex PCR; TCRdb stores in-frame clones only, minus some. The sample lists around 25,000 clones; 70% to 90% were seen once. Sequencing used peripheral blood. The receptor was derived from a human donor in a cohort sampled during active COVID-19. The gene calls are TRBV28 and TRBJ2-7, with a tentative D call TRBD2 (6 bases). The CDR3 sequence: CASREGRSYEQYF. For the CDR3, the DNA is TGTGCCAGCAGGGAAGGGAGGTCCTACGAGCAGTACTTC. Full variable domain (remainder filled in from reference TRBV28 and TRBJ2-7): DVKVTQSSRYLVKRTGEKVFLECVQDMDHENMFWYRQDPGLGLRLIYFSYDVKMKEKGDIPEGYSVSREKKERFSLILESASTNQTSMYLCASREGRSYEQYFGPGTRLTVT.